This T cell receptor beta chain was documented in a study of cytomegalovirus exposure and HLA in healthy donors. There are 16 residues in the CDR3. V lost 6 bases, J lost 4 bases, and 8 bases stayed unmatched. From germline, CDR1 is LNHDA and CDR2 SQIVND (reference sequence). Both 60 Vbeta primers and 13 Jbeta primers went into the PCR. The assay was immunoSEQ multiplex PCR, and TCRdb's table has in-frame clones only and misses some. Of around 100,000 clones listed, 82% are singletons. The V call is TRBV19, the J call TRBJ2-1; TRBD2 agrees at 11 bases. The sequenced material came from PBMCs. The clonotype comes from a woman between 18 and 29 years old in good health and CMV-seronegative. The CDR3 is CASSPSLAGGYNEQFF. In DNA form, the CDR3 reads TGTGCCAGTAGCCCCTCTTTAGCGGGAGGGTACAATGAGCAGTTCTTC.